This TCR beta chain was sequenced in a study of cytomegalovirus exposure and HLA in healthy donors. The study ran its PCR with 60 Vbeta and 13 Jbeta primers. TCRdb's copy holds only in-frame clones and misses some; the assay was immunoSEQ multiplex PCR. The repertoire holds around 150,000 clones, with around 72% as singletons. This clone was seen a handful of times. Trimming removed 4 bases from V and 0 bases from J, with 13 bases in between. Germline assignment: CDR1 SGDLS and CDR2 YYNGEE. CDR3 length: 15 amino acids. The chain combines TRBV9 with TRBJ1-1; D is unclear. Sequenced: PBMCs. This clonotype was obtained from a man between 50 and 59 years old in good health and CMV-seropositive. The CDR3 DNA reads TGTGCCAGCAGCACCCTCCGGGATTTGAACACTGAAGCTTTCTTT. Translation: CASSTLRDLNTEAFF.